Below are 30 T cell receptor beta chains sequenced from a single sample in a study of T-cell reconstitution after alpha-beta-depleted transplantation in children. Findings of the study overall: Most T-cell counts and diversity one year after the transplant came from T cells that were newly produced.

For these TCRs, the target antigens are not known. TCRbeta library construction was performed incorporating unique molecular identifiers. TCRdb fed the PCR reads into MiXCR, producing one record per CDR3 protein. The sample lists about 300,000 distinct CDR3 sequences, around 7.1% seen once, with around 9.8% in the top ten. The sequences come from peripheral blood, collected 360 days after TCRalphabeta/CD19-depleted stem cell transplant. The receptor source for this set is a female patient aged 2-9 years who had a stem cell transplant for Fanconi anemia, so the T cells may come from the graft donor.

In its sample, this clonotype was seen a few times. The V gene is TRBV27, the J gene TRBJ1-1; weak D call: TRBD1 (5 bases). CDR3 length: 13 residues. The V gene lost 6 bases and the J gene lost 1 base, with 9 bases spanning the gap. Germline-derived CDR1 and CDR2 are MNHEY and SMNVEV (reference sequence). The CDR3 region is CASRGTGNTEAFF. The CDR3 DNA is TGTGCCAGCAGGGGTACAGGGAACACTGAAGCTTTCTTT.

This clonotype has ten or more counts. The chain combines TRBV20-1 with TRBJ1-2, with D perhaps matching TRBD1 (5 bases). This CDR3 contains 14 residues. Germline values: CDR1 DFQATT, CDR2 SNEGSKA (reference sequence). V was pared by 6 bases and J by 4 bases, with 18 bases between. The CDR3 DNA reads TGCAGTGCGTTTTCCAGGGAGCGAATCTATGGCTACACCTTC. Its protein product is CSAFSRERIYGYTF.

Many counts were recorded for this clonotype. The chain combines TRBV5-1 with TRBJ1-1; TRBD1 agrees at 8 bases. CDR1 and CDR2 from the germline V gene are SGHRS and YFSETQ. V dropped 2 bases and J dropped 10; count of bases not matched to a gene: 7. CDR3 length: 13 residues. CDR3 in amino acids: CASSFGQGSGAFF. DNA for the CDR3: TGCGCCAGCAGCTTTGGACAGGGCAGCGGAGCTTTCTTT.

V and J are TRBV5-6 and TRBJ2-2; 11 bases align to TRBD2. Germline CDR1 reads SGHDT; CDR2 reads YYEEEE. The V gene end was trimmed by 7 bases and the J gene end by 1 base; junction bases not matched to a gene: 9. The CDR3 spans 17 residues. The CDR3 DNA is TGTGCCAGCGGCCCTGGGACTAGCGGCCTGAACACCGGGGAGCTGTTTTTT. Translation gives CASGPGTSGLNTGELFF. The complete variable domain, with remaining parts taken from reference TRBV5-6 and TRBJ2-2, reads DAGVTQSPTHLIKTRGQQVTLRCSPKSGHDTVSWYQQALGQGPQFIFQYYEEEERQRGNFPDRFSGHQFPNYSSELNVNALLLGDSALYLCASGPGTSGLNTGELFFGEGSRLTVL.

This clonotype showed up many times. This chain joins TRBV5-5 and TRBJ2-2; 7 bases are a match to TRBD1. The V gene's germline CDR1 is SGHKS and CDR2 YYEKEE (reference sequence). The CDR3 runs 16 residues. With V trimmed by 1 base and J by 1 base, 4 bases remained unmatched. The CDR3 DNA sequence: TGTGCCAGCAGCTTGTTACAGGGGATGAACACCGGGGAGCTGTTTTTT. Amino acids: CASSLLQGMNTGELFF.

This clonotype was seen at least ten times. The chain links TRBV11-2 to TRBJ2-3, with 16 bases matching TRBD2. Germline assignment: CDR1 SGHAT and CDR2 FQNNGV. Trimming at V came to 5 bases and at J to 5 bases, leaving 13 bases not matched to a gene. This CDR3 comprises 19 residues. This CDR3 reads CASSLYGTSGRALEDTQYF. The CDR3 region has the DNA TGTGCCAGCAGCCTTTACGGGACTAGCGGGAGGGCCTTAGAAGATACGCAGTATTTT.

At least ten counts were recorded for this clonotype. The rearrangement joins TRBV9 to TRBJ2-5; D unclear. The CDR3 spans 12 residues. The germline V gene encodes CDR1 SGDLS and CDR2 YYNGEE. The V end lost 0 bases, the J end lost 5 bases, and 5 bases lay between the germline ends. CDR3: CASSVDWETQYF. Here the CDR3 DNA reads TGTGCCAGCAGCGTAGATTGGGAGACCCAGTACTTC.

Written as DNA, the CDR3 is TGTGCCAGCAGCCAAGATTTGACGGTGAGCACAGATACGCAGTATTTT. Translation gives CASSQDLTVSTDTQYF. The chain joins TRBV3-1 to TRBJ2-3; D is unclear. The germline V and J ends were trimmed by 0 bases and 0 bases, with 10 bases remaining between them. Germline lookup yields CDR1 LGHDT and CDR2 YNNKEL (reference sequence). The CDR3 contains 16 residues.

This clonotype was seen at least ten times. This rearrangement joins TRBV4-2 to TRBJ1-1; 7 bases map to TRBD1. The germline V gene has CDR1 LGHNA and CDR2 YNFKEQ. This CDR3 comprises 17 residues. The V and J ends lost 4 bases and 0 bases, in that order; junction bases with no gene match: 11. CDR3 protein: CASSRSGTAFMNTEAFF. CDR3 in DNA: TGTGCCAGCAGCCGTTCCGGGACAGCGTTCATGAACACTGAAGCTTTCTTT.

This clonotype was observed at least ten times. This chain links TRBV27 with TRBJ2-1; tentative D call: TRBD1 (5 bases). CDR1 and CDR2 from the germline V gene are MNHEY and SMNVEV (reference sequence). V gave up 3 bases and J gave up 3 bases, with 12 bases separating them. The CDR3 extends over 15 amino acids. CDR3 residues: CASSLDTQGYNEQFF. The CDR3 bases are TGTGCCAGCAGTTTGGACACCCAAGGCTACAATGAGCAGTTCTTC.

This clonotype has at least ten counts. The V and J genes are TRBV6-1 and TRBJ2-7; 13 nucleotides line up with TRBD2. Per the germline V gene, CDR1 is MNHNS and CDR2 is SASEGT. The J segment lost 6 bases and the V segment lost 5 bases, leaving 4 bases of the junction unmatched. The CDR3 is 14 amino acids. This chain's CDR3 is CASSRTSGRSEQYF. The CDR3 coding sequence is TGTGCCAGCAGTCGGACTAGCGGGAGAAGCGAGCAGTACTTC.

This chain links TRBV5-1 with TRBJ2-7, with TRBD2 identical over 7 bases. Germline V gene sequence: CDR1 SGHRS, CDR2 YFSETQ. The junction had 7 bases not matched to a gene; V was cut back by 1 base and J by 3 bases. The CDR3 runs to 15 residues. In DNA, the CDR3 is TGCGCCAGCAGCTTGTGGGAGGGGAACGGCTACGAGCAGTACTTC. Its protein product is CASSLWEGNGYEQYF.

This clonotype was detected ten times or more. The genes are TRBV11-2 and TRBJ1-2; D gene uncertain. V shed 1 base and J shed 6 bases, with 9 bases lying between them. This CDR3 has 13 residues. CDR1 SGHAT and CDR2 FQNNGV come from the germline V gene. The CDR3 protein is CASSLGRIDGYTF. The CDR3 DNA reads as TGTGCCAGCAGCTTAGGCCGCATCGATGGCTACACCTTC.

This clonotype has a count of ten or more. The gene calls are TRBV20-1 and TRBJ1-1, with 7 bases lining up with TRBD1. Trimming took 0 bases from V and 2 from J; bases not matched to a gene: 3. Germline V gene sequence: CDR1 DFQATT, CDR2 SNEGSKA (reference sequence). The CDR3 has 14 amino acids. CDR3 nucleotides: TGCAGTGCTAGAGACAGGGGGTTTAACACTGAAGCTTTCTTT. This codes for CSARDRGFNTEAFF.

This clonotype was detected many times. The chain uses TRBV7-8 and TRBJ2-1, with D possibly TRBD2 on 6 matching bases. The CDR3 is 17 amino acids. The germline gives CDR1 SGHVS, CDR2 FQNEAQ. The V gene lost 6 bases and the J gene lost 2 bases, with 20 bases spanning the gap. The chain's CDR3 is CASSRGPEGSPYNEQFF. The CDR3 nucleotides read TGTGCCAGCAGTCGTGGACCGGAGGGAAGTCCCTACAATGAGCAGTTCTTC.

This clonotype was counted only a few times. The chain combines TRBV7-8 with TRBJ2-7; 9 positions match TRBD2. V gave up 4 bases and J gave up 5 bases; unmatched junction bases: 18. Germline CDR1 SGHVS, CDR2 FQNEAQ. The CDR3 covers 18 residues. The CDR3 protein is CASSSFSWRGSGGDEQYF. CDR3 DNA: TGTGCCAGCAGCTCTTTTTCTTGGCGGGGTAGCGGGGGCGACGAGCAGTACTTC.

V is TRBV5-5 and J is TRBJ2-5; 11 bases agree with TRBD2. The trim removed 4 bases at V and 7 bases at J, leaving 15 bases unmatched. The CDR3 totals 17 residues. Germline lookup yields CDR1 SGHKS and CDR2 YYEKEE (reference sequence). The CDR3: CASSLVLAGARGGTQYF. DNA for the CDR3: TGTGCCAGCAGCCTTGTACTAGCGGGGGCCCGAGGGGGGACCCAGTACTTC.

This clonotype was observed at least ten times. The chain uses TRBV20-1 and TRBJ1-1, with 8 bases fitting TRBD1. CDR1 and CDR2 from the germline V gene are DFQATT and SNEGSKA (reference sequence). The CDR3 spans 13 residues. The J segment lost 5 bases and the V segment lost 5 bases, leaving 7 bases of the junction unmatched. The CDR3 nucleotides are TGCAGTGCTGACAGGGGAAAAACAACTGAAGCTTTCTTT. Translated: CSADRGKTTEAFF.

There are many counts of this clonotype. The chain links TRBV20-1 to TRBJ2-7; D ambiguous. The V gene's germline CDR1 is DFQATT and CDR2 SNEGSKA (reference sequence). V was shortened by 2 bases and J by 4 bases, with 9 bases between the two germline ends. This CDR3 comprises 12 residues. As DNA, the CDR3 is TGCAGTGCTAGACTGACTCTGTACGAGCAGTACTTC. It encodes CSARLTLYEQYF.

This clonotype appeared many times. The gene calls are TRBV5-1 and TRBJ2-3, with a weak D call TRBD1 (5 bases). The V end lost 5 bases, the J end lost 3 bases, and 10 bases lay between the germline ends. From germline, CDR1 is SGHRS and CDR2 YFSETQ. This CDR3 has 13 amino acids. CDR3 in amino acids: CASSDQGTDTQYF. CDR3 DNA: TGCGCCAGCAGTGATCAGGGTACAGATACGCAGTATTTT. The whole variable domain, remainder taken from reference TRBV5-1 and TRBJ2-3, is KAGVTQTPRYLIKTRGQQVTLSCSPISGHRSVSWYQQTPGQGLQFLFEYFSETQRNKGNFPGRFSGRQFSNSRSEMNVSTLELGDSALYLCASSDQGTDTQYFGPGTRLTVL.

This clonotype was seen a handful of times. The V and J genes are TRBV7-9 and TRBJ1-1; D uncertain. Germline values: CDR1 SEHNR, CDR2 FQNEAQ (reference sequence). This CDR3 comprises 14 residues. Trimming stripped 4 bases from V and 4 bases from J, with 13 bases between. The CDR3 bases are TGTGCCAGCAGCTCCCCCGGCAGTGGCACTGAAGCTTTCTTT. Its protein is CASSSPGSGTEAFF.

Many counts were recorded for this clonotype. The chain carries TRBV7-9 and TRBJ2-1, with D unresolved. Germline V CDR1 and CDR2: SEHNR, FQNEAQ (reference sequence). V lost 6 bases and J 2 bases, leaving 8 bases between the germline ends. CDR3 size: 13 residues. In DNA form, the CDR3 reads TGTGCCAGCAGTGAAAAAACCTACAATGAGCAGTTCTTC. Translating gives CASSEKTYNEQFF. The whole variable domain, filled in from reference TRBV7-9 and TRBJ2-1, reads DTGVSQNPRHKITKRGQNVTFRCDPISEHNRLYWYRQTLGQGPEFLTYFQNEAQLEKSRLLSDRFSAERPKGSFSTLEIQRTEQGDSAMYLCASSEKTYNEQFFGPGTRLTVL.

The table lists this clonotype with many counts. This rearrangement joins TRBV10-3 to TRBJ1-1, with D maybe TRBD1 (5 bases). Trimming removed 0 bases at V and 5 bases at J, with 19 bases between. The germline V gene encodes CDR1 ENHRY and CDR2 SYGVKD. The CDR3 consists of 17 residues. The CDR3 spells CAISESTQGGGITEAFF. The CDR3 nucleotides read TGTGCCATCAGTGAGTCGACTCAGGGCGGTGGAATAACTGAAGCTTTCTTT.

This clonotype was counted many times. The V and J genes are TRBV27 and TRBJ1-2, with D possibly TRBD1 on 5 matching bases. The CDR3 has 18 amino acids. Trimming took 5 bases from V and 1 from J, leaving 23 bases between them. CDR1 and CDR2 from the germline V gene are MNHEY and SMNVEV (reference sequence). Here the CDR3 DNA reads TGTGCCAGCAGTCCCCGAACAGGCGCAAGGGGTTTTAACTATGGCTACACCTTC. Protein: CASSPRTGARGFNYGYTF.

This clonotype was detected only a few times. The rearrangement uses TRBV13 and TRBJ2-2; 7 bases match TRBD1. V lost 3 bases, J lost 1 base, and 5 bases stayed unmatched. The CDR3 extends over 16 amino acids. Germline lookup yields CDR1 PRHDT and CDR2 FYEKMQ (reference sequence). The CDR3 DNA follows: TGTGCCAGCAGCTTCAATCCAGGGGGGAACACCGGGGAGCTGTTTTTT. Protein sequence: CASSFNPGGNTGELFF.

Comments on this clonotype: A much larger clone is a single base away; this may be a read error. The V and J genes are TRBV12-3 or TRBV12-4 and TRBJ2-7, with 7 bases lining up with TRBD2. There are 12 residues in the CDR3. V trimming: 7 bases; J trimming: 5 bases; junction bases outside the gene matches: 5. CDR3 amino acids: CASTRGVNEQYF. DNA for the CDR3: TGTGCCAGCACCCGGGGGGTCAACGAGCAGTACTTC.

This clonotype was counted many times. The chain has TRBV12-3 or TRBV12-4 and TRBJ2-5; the match to TRBD2 covers 8 bases. Trimming cost V 4 bases and J 5 bases; bases outside gene matches: 9. The CDR3 consists of 15 residues. The CDR3, as DNA: TGTGCCAGCAGTTCTGCGGGGGGTATAGGGGAGACCCAGTACTTC. This translates into CASSSAGGIGETQYF.

There are a few counts of this clonotype. The V call is TRBV9, the J call TRBJ2-2; TRBD1 agrees at 9 bases. The CDR3 runs to 18 residues. After removal of 1 base from V and 0 bases from J, the junction contained 7 bases not matched to a gene. CDR1 is SGDLS and CDR2 is YYNGEE in the germline V gene. The CDR3 coding sequence is TGTGCCAGCAGCGTATGGGAGACAGGGGGGCCGAACACCGGGGAGCTGTTTTTT. Translating gives CASSVWETGGPNTGELFF.

The chain carries TRBV20-1 and TRBJ1-4; D is undetermined. V lost 1 base and J 8 bases, leaving 14 bases between the germline ends. The germline gives CDR1 DFQATT, CDR2 SNEGSKA (reference sequence). There are 14 residues in the CDR3. The CDR3: CSARGWEPEEKLFF. The CDR3 DNA reads as TGCAGTGCTAGAGGGTGGGAACCCGAAGAAAAACTGTTTTTT.

There are many counts of this clonotype. The chain recombines TRBV10-3 with TRBJ2-7; 9 bases agree with TRBD1. Per germline, CDR1 ENHRY and CDR2 SYGVKD. The CDR3 covers 12 residues. V lost 6 bases to trimming and J lost 7 bases; unmatched junction nucleotides: 4. The CDR3 nucleotides are TGTGCCATCAGAGGGACAGGGCAAGAGCAGTACTTC. Protein sequence: CAIRGTGQEQYF.